These T cell receptor beta chains were read from a single sample in a study of cytomegalovirus exposure and HLA in healthy donors. Profiled with immunoSEQ multiplex PCR; TCRdb holds only in-frame clones, not every one. The data contain under 200,000 clones, approximately 81% of them singletons. The specimen sequenced was PBMCs. The receptors stem from a boy aged 10-17 years in good health and CMV-seronegative. Both conserved end residues are part of each CDR3. The D gene is left open where the match is weak. Not all rows give a size; the values are once, few, many and, for expanded clones, a class.

size,J,D,V,CDR3,DNA
-,TRBJ2-7,TRBD2,TRBV7-2,CASSFRASGGAYEQYF,TGTGCCAGCAGCTTTCGGGCTAGCGGGGGGGCCTACGAGCAGTACTTC
once,TRBJ2-2,-,TRBV2,CASSELTGTPSTYTGELFF,TGTGCCAGCAGTGAATTAACCGGGACACCATCTACGTACACCGGGGAGCTGTTTTTT
-,TRBJ1-1,-,TRBV6-6,CASSPKGRTDTEAFF,TGTGCCAGCAGCCCTAAGGGGCGAACAGACACTGAAGCTTTCTTT
-,TRBJ1-1,-,TRBV7-9,CASSLFRIREAFF,TGTGCCAGCAGCTTATTCAGGATCCGTGAAGCTTTCTTT
once,TRBJ2-5,TRBD1,TRBV6-1,CASSELRTGRETQYF,TGTGCCAGCAGTGAACTCCGGACAGGGAGAGAGACCCAGTACTTC
-,TRBJ2-2,TRBD2,TRBV30,CAWSSSGLGELFF,TGTGCCTGGAGTTCTAGCGGGTTGGGGGAGCTGTTTTTT
-,TRBJ2-7,-,TRBV6-4,CASSEQDGSYEQYF,TGTGCCAGCAGTGAACAGGACGGCTCCTACGAGCAGTACTTC
-,TRBJ2-7,TRBD2,TRBV9,CASSVSGNSYEQYF,TGTGCCAGCAGCGTTAGCGGGAATTCCTACGAGCAGTACTTC
-,TRBJ2-7,-,TRBV5-3,CARSPEREQYF,TGTGCCAGAAGCCCCGAGCGGGAGCAGTACTTC
-,TRBJ2-1,TRBD2,TRBV7-3,CASSLGLAGVLGNEQFF,TGTGCCAGCAGCCTCGGACTAGCGGGGGTCCTGGGCAATGAGCAGTTCTTC
-,TRBJ2-7,-,TRBV12-5,CASGFRQYEQYF,TGTGCTAGTGGTTTCCGACAGTACGAGCAGTACTTC
few,TRBJ1-5,TRBD1,TRBV6-1,CASSEPGGVQPQHF,TGTGCCAGCAGTGAACCAGGGGGCGTTCAGCCCCAGCATTTT
-,TRBJ2-1,TRBD2,TRBV5-1,CASRTSGGDNEQFF,TGCGCCAGCAGGACTAGCGGGGGGGACAATGAGCAGTTCTTC
-,TRBJ1-1,TRBD1,TRBV6-5,CASSRTGEVWAFF,TGTGCCAGCAGCCGGACAGGGGAGGTTTGGGCTTTCTTT
-,TRBJ1-5,-,TRBV27,CASSRSTRQPQHF,TGTGCCAGCAGTAGAAGTACGAGGCAGCCCCAGCATTTT
-,TRBJ2-1,-,TRBV14,CASSSSGVNEQFF,TGTGCCAGCAGCTCCTCAGGGGTAAATGAGCAGTTCTTC
-,TRBJ1-4,-,TRBV2,CASSEKRGATNEKLFF,TGTGCCAGCAGTGAAAAGCGCGGGGCAACTAATGAAAAACTGTTTTTT
few,TRBJ2-7,-,TRBV18,CASSPPIQGNVSEQYF,TGTGCCAGCTCACCACCGATCCAGGGAAACGTCAGCGAGCAGTACTTC
-,TRBJ2-7,TRBD1,TRBV4-3,CASSQGGTGGLQQYF,TGCGCCAGCAGCCAAGGGGGGACAGGAGGGCTACAGCAGTACTTC
-,TRBJ1-5,-,TRBV6-5,CASHSRNQPQHF,TGTGCCAGCCACTCTCGCAATCAGCCCCAGCATTTT
-,TRBJ2-2,-,TRBV4-1,CASSHRGTGELFF,TGCGCCAGCAGCCATAGGGGCACCGGGGAGCTGTTTTTT
-,TRBJ1-1,-,TRBV19,CASKMGSGEAFF,TGTGCCAGTAAAATGGGGAGCGGTGAAGCTTTCTTT
-,TRBJ1-1,-,TRBV7-8,CASSFRGGGGTEAFF,TGTGCCAGCAGCTTTCGAGGGGGGGGCGGGACTGAAGCTTTCTTT
-,TRBJ1-4,-,TRBV5-3,CARSLVSRPNEKLFF,TGTGCCAGAAGCTTGGTTTCCCGTCCCAATGAAAAACTGTTTTTT
-,TRBJ2-1,-,TRBV28,CASITKTGMKVDEQFF,TGTGCCAGCATAACTAAGACAGGCATGAAGGTCGATGAGCAGTTCTTC
-,TRBJ2-4,TRBD1,TRBV30,CAWKGAAKNIQYF,TGTGCCTGGAAGGGGGCTGCCAAAAACATTCAGTACTTC
-,TRBJ2-2,-,TRBV5-4,CASSLEIAPPNTGELFF,TGTGCCAGCAGCTTGGAGATTGCGCCTCCGAACACCGGGGAGCTGTTTTTT
-,TRBJ1-4,-,TRBV19,CASSIRGTEKLFF,TGTGCCAGTAGTATCCGGGGAACTGAAAAACTGTTTTTT
-,TRBJ1-5,-,TRBV19,CASSISGGGNQPQHF,TGTGCCAGTAGTATATCGGGGGGCGGCAATCAGCCCCAGCATTTT
-,TRBJ1-4,TRBD1,TRBV2,CASITPGQGKHEKLFF,TGTGCCAGCATCACCCCGGGACAGGGGAAGCACGAAAAACTGTTTTTT
once,TRBJ2-7,TRBD2,TRBV10-1,CASSESSGDQYF,TGCGCCAGCAGTGAGTCGAGCGGGGATCAGTACTTC
once,TRBJ2-1,-,TRBV28,CASSLLAETYEQFF,TGTGCCAGCAGTTTACTAGCCGAAACCTATGAGCAGTTCTTC
-,TRBJ1-1,TRBD1,TRBV9,CASGTGGNTEAFF,TGTGCCAGTGGGACAGGGGGGAACACTGAAGCTTTCTTT
-,TRBJ1-1,-,TRBV4-1,CASSQVGGPVNTEAFF,TGCGCCAGCAGCCAAGTAGGGGGACCGGTGAACACTGAAGCTTTCTTT
-,TRBJ2-3,TRBD2,TRBV6-1,CASQGTSDTDTQYF,TGTGCCAGCCAAGGAACTAGCGACACAGATACGCAGTATTTT
once,TRBJ2-1,TRBD2,TRBV6-5,CASMAGGEGEQFF,TGTGCCAGCATGGCGGGAGGGGAAGGTGAGCAGTTCTTC
-,TRBJ2-1,-,TRBV10-3,CASSRGYNEQFF,TGTGCCAGCTCCCGGGGTTACAATGAGCAGTTCTTC
-,TRBJ1-4,TRBD1,TRBV7-9,CASSRTGGGTEKLFF,TGTGCCAGCAGCCGAACAGGGGGCGGCACAGAAAAACTGTTTTTT
-,TRBJ1-2,-,TRBV6-4,CASFPGVWNYGYTF,TGTGCCTCCTTTCCGGGGGTATGGAACTATGGCTACACCTTC
once,TRBJ2-1,-,TRBV9,CASSPVGRPSYNEQFF,TGTGCCAGCAGCCCGGTAGGGAGACCTTCATACAATGAGCAGTTCTTC